The 8 T cell receptor beta chains listed next were all sequenced from one sample in a study of cytomegalovirus exposure and HLA in healthy donors. PCR primers comprised 60 Vbeta and 13 Jbeta primers. Measured with immunoSEQ multiplex PCR; TCRdb has only the in-frame clones, and not every one. Its clone listing holds 140,000 to 150,000 clones. The sequencing input was PBMCs. These receptors all stem from a male donor in good health and CMV-seronegative.

This chain uses TRBV11-2 with TRBJ2-4, with a possible D match to TRBD1 (6 bases). Trimming took 3 bases from V and 0 from J, leaving 9 bases between them. CDR1 and CDR2 (germline): SGHAT, FQNNGV. The CDR3 loop spans 15 amino acids. The CDR3 is CASSLTGLAKNIQYF. The CDR3 region has the DNA TGTGCCAGCAGCTTGACAGGTTTAGCCAAAAACATTCAGTACTTC.

The CDR3 coding sequence is TGTGCCAGCTCACCACCTATTAAAGAGACCCAGTACTTC. It encodes CASSPPIKETQYF. This rearrangement joins TRBV18 to TRBJ2-5; D unresolved. With 0 bases removed from V and 3 bases from J, the gap between germline ends came to 5 bases. The germline V gene encodes CDR1 KGHSH and CDR2 LQKENI. The CDR3 runs 13 residues. Variable domain in full (rest from reference TRBV18 and TRBJ2-5): NAGVMQNPRHLVRRRGQEARLRCSPMKGHSHVYWYRQLPEEGLKFMVYLQKENIIDESGMPKERFSAEFPKEGPSILRIQQVVRGDSAAYFCASSPPIKETQYFGPGTRLLVL.

V usage is TRBV27 and J usage is TRBJ2-7, with a possible D match to TRBD1 (6 bases). This CDR3 is 15 amino acids long. Germline V gene lookup returns CDR1 MNHEY and CDR2 SMNVEV (reference sequence). V was clipped by 3 bases and J by 2 bases, with 14 bases between them. The CDR3 bases are TGTGCCAGCAGTTTCACCTGGACAGCGACCTACGAGCAGTACTTC. It translates to CASSFTWTATYEQYF.

This rearrangement joins TRBV7-9 to TRBJ1-1; D is ambiguous. Germline values: CDR1 SEHNR, CDR2 FQNEAQ (reference sequence). CDR3 length equals 11 residues. V was shortened by 5 bases and J by 7 bases, with 8 bases between the two germline ends. The CDR3 DNA is TGTGCCAGCAGCAATAAAAATGAAGCTTTCTTT. Translation: CASSNKNEAFF.

J is TRBJ1-6 and V is TRBV9, with 7 bases lining up with TRBD1. CDR3 length: 15 amino acids. Germline assignment: CDR1 SGDLS and CDR2 YYNGEE. V trimming: 5 bases; J trimming: 9 bases; junction bases outside the gene matches: 11. CDR3 nucleotides: TGTGCCAGCAGACAGGGGCAGGGTAGCGGTTCACCCCTCCACTTT. It is translated as CASRQGQGSGSPLHF. The whole variable domain, remainder taken from reference TRBV9 and TRBJ1-6, is DSGVTQTPKHLITATGQRVTLRCSPRSGDLSVYWYQQSLDQGLQFLIQYYNGEERAKGNILERFSAQQFPDLHSELNLSSLELGDSALYFCASRQGQGSGSPLHFGNGTRLTVT.

This sequence joins TRBV6-5 and TRBJ1-2; D is undetermined. The V end lost 5 bases, the J end lost 7 bases, and 11 bases lay between the germline ends. This CDR3 is 12 amino acids long. The germline CDR1 and CDR2 sequences are MNHEY and SVGAGI. CDR3 protein: CASSREGSGYTF. The CDR3 DNA follows: TGTGCCAGCAGTCGGGAAGGGAGTGGCTACACCTTC.

The chain carries TRBV6-5 and TRBJ1-1; 8 positions match TRBD1. The trim removed 6 bases at V and 3 bases at J, leaving 3 bases unmatched. CDR3 length: 13 amino acids. Germline V gene sequence: CDR1 MNHEY, CDR2 SVGAGI. The CDR3 DNA sequence: TGTGCCAGCAGGACAGGGGCGTACACTGAAGCTTTCTTT. This encodes CASRTGAYTEAFF.

The gene calls are TRBV28 and TRBJ2-3; 9 positions agree with TRBD1. Trimming removed 2 bases from V and 1 base from J; junction bases left unmatched: 7. Germline CDR1 MDHEN, CDR2 SYDVKM. The CDR3 loop spans 17 amino acids. CDR3 region: CASSLGTGRAGTDTQYF. The DNA of the CDR3 is TGTGCCAGCAGTTTAGGGACAGGGAGGGCGGGCACAGATACGCAGTATTTT.